A single sample is the source of the 14 T cell receptor beta chains below, sequenced in a study of T cells in Graves' hyperthyroidism and ophthalmopathy. Amplified regions were TCR beta CDR3 sequences from RNA transcripts. TCR CDR3 regions were first amplified by RT-PCR with HTBI primers. TCRdb fed the multiplex PCR reads into MiXCR, producing one record per CDR3 protein. The sample has hundreds of thousands of distinct CDR3 sequences, 38% seen once. The sample taken for sequencing was blood. The receptor set was obtained from a man aged 18 to 29 with Graves' hyperthyroidism.

This clonotype was seen only a few times. The gene calls are TRBV7-2 and TRBJ1-5; tentatively, D is TRBD1 (5 bases). The CDR3 is made up of 16 amino acids. V lost 6 bases and J 1 base, leaving 16 bases between the germline ends. Looked up from germline, CDR1 is SGHTA and CDR2 is FQGNSA. Written as DNA, the CDR3 is TGTGCCAGCAGTCCCCAGGGACGGGGAAGCAATCAGCCCCAGCATTTT. It codes for CASSPQGRGSNQPQHF.

This clonotype was seen a handful of times. The rearrangement links TRBV20-1 to TRBJ2-2, with D possibly matching TRBD1 (5 bases). CDR1 and CDR2 (germline): DFQATT, SNEGSKA (reference sequence). The V end was cut by 2 bases, the J end by 0 bases, with 10 bases between. The CDR3 length is 15 residues. The CDR3 protein is CSARSTGTNTGELFF. The CDR3 DNA reads as TGCAGTGCTAGATCAACAGGCACGAACACCGGGGAGCTGTTTTTT.

This clonotype was recorded at least ten times. The rearrangement links TRBV7-9 to TRBJ1-6; TRBD1 might be the D (6 bases). This CDR3 has 15 residues. Per the germline V gene, CDR1 is SEHNR and CDR2 is FQNEAQ (reference sequence). Trimming left V 5 bases short and J 7 bases short, with 15 bases between. The CDR3 here is CASSPLQGPNSPLHF. The CDR3 DNA reads as TGTGCCAGCAGCCCTCTACAGGGACCCAATTCACCCCTCCACTTT.

This clonotype was seen a handful of times. The V gene is TRBV7-9, the J gene TRBJ2-2, with D tentatively TRBD1 (6 bases). The CDR3 runs 16 residues. Germline CDR1 reads SEHNR; CDR2 reads FQNEAQ (reference sequence). V was pared by 5 bases and J by 0 bases, with 13 bases between. CDR3 region: CASSLDRNANTGELFF. DNA of the CDR3: TGTGCCAGCAGCCTAGACAGGAACGCGAACACCGGGGAGCTGTTTTTT.

This clonotype was observed many times. J is TRBJ1-4 and V is TRBV29-1; TRBD1 agrees at 7 bases. This CDR3 is 15 amino acids long. From germline, CDR1 is SQVTM and CDR2 ANQGSEA. The V gene end was trimmed by 0 bases and the J gene end by 10 bases; junction bases not matched to a gene: 11. DNA for the CDR3: TGCAGCGTTGAAGACCAGACAGGGAACTTCGGAAAACTGTTTTTT. Its protein is CSVEDQTGNFGKLFF.

The chain couples TRBV7-9 to TRBJ1-1; no firm D call. The CDR3 is 13 amino acids. Trimming stripped 5 bases from V and 6 bases from J, with 13 bases between. CDR1 SEHNR and CDR2 FQNEAQ come from the germline V gene (reference sequence). The CDR3 DNA follows: TGTGCCAGCAGCCCCCCTAGACAAGCTGAAGCTTTCTTT. Its protein is CASSPPRQAEAFF.

In its sample, this clonotype was seen once. The chain combines TRBV29-1 with TRBJ1-2; 8 bases fit TRBD1. This CDR3 has 12 amino acids. Germline lookup yields CDR1 SQVTM and CDR2 ANQGSEA. V lost 4 bases to trimming and J lost 8 bases; unmatched junction nucleotides: 6. The CDR3 sequence is CSVAGQGYGYTF. The CDR3 DNA sequence: TGCAGCGTTGCAGGACAGGGATACGGCTACACCTTC.

This sequence joins TRBV9 and TRBJ1-3; D not certain. Germline CDR1 and CDR2: SGDLS and YYNGEE. The CDR3 is made up of 13 amino acids. V dropped 6 bases and J dropped 9 bases, with 16 bases sitting between them. CDR3 DNA sequence: TGTGCCAGCACCCCCGGAGTGGGGAGCACCATATATTTT. This gives the protein CASTPGVGSTIYF.

The chain is built from TRBV19 and TRBJ1-4; the D is unclear. V lost 9 bases, J lost 4 bases, and 15 bases lay in between. The CDR3 runs to 14 residues. From germline, CDR1 is LNHDA and CDR2 SQIVND (reference sequence). CDR3 in amino acids: CASSPIASNEKLFF. CDR3 DNA: TGTGCCAGCTCACCCATAGCGAGTAATGAAAAACTGTTTTTT.

Notes on this clonotype: This sequence may be a read error, since a much larger clone differs from it by one base. CDR3 in amino acids: CAISYEAGGYGYTF. The CDR3 coding sequence is TGTGCCATCAGTTACGAGGCGGGAGGCTATGGCTACACCTTC. The J gene is TRBJ1-2, the V gene TRBV6-5; D ambiguous. Germline V gives CDR1 MNHEY, CDR2 SVGAGI. The CDR3 spans 14 residues.

The CDR3 reads CASSPPGTANTEAFF. In DNA, the CDR3 is TGTGCCAGCTCACCCCCCGGGACGGCGAACACTGAAGCTTTCTTT. This chain joins TRBV21-1 and TRBJ1-1; the DNA was not compared with TRBD1, the D call given in the table. TRBV21-1 constitutes a pseudogene. The CDR3 is 15 amino acids.

This chain connects TRBV5-1 to TRBJ1-1; D uncertain. Trimming removed 0 bases from V and 2 bases from J, with 11 bases in between. The CDR3 length is 15 residues. Germline CDR1 and CDR2: SGHRS and YFSETQ. CDR3 bases: TGCGCCAGCAGCTTGGAGGGAGTCCCAAACACTGAAGCTTTCTTT. Translated, it gives CASSLEGVPNTEAFF.

The chain employs TRBV7-2 and TRBJ1-1; unclear D gene. The CDR3 is 14 residues long. Trimming shortened V by 6 bases and J by 3 bases, and 14 bases separated the two germline ends. Per germline, CDR1 SGHTA and CDR2 FQGNSA. CDR3 nucleotide sequence: TGTGCCAGCAGTCACGGGGTAGCGTACACTGAAGCTTTCTTT. Amino acids: CASSHGVAYTEAFF. Full variable domain (outside the CDR3, taken from reference TRBV7-2 and TRBJ1-1): GAGVSQSPSNKVTEKGKDVELRCDPISGHTALYWYRQSLGQGLEFLIYFQGNSAPDKSGLPSDRFSAERTGGSVSTLTIQRTQQEDSAVYLCASSHGVAYTEAFFGQGTRLTVV.

This clonotype was seen a few times. This sequence joins TRBV7-9 and TRBJ2-7; D remains unclear. Trimming left V 2 bases short and J 2 bases short, with 13 bases between. CDR3 size: 15 residues. Germline V gene sequence: CDR1 SEHNR, CDR2 FQNEAQ (reference sequence). Here the CDR3 DNA reads TGTGCCAGCAGCTTATCGTCGAAATCACCCTACGAGCAGTACTTC. This encodes CASSLSSKSPYEQYF.